What follows are 13 T cell receptor beta chains derived from one specimen sequenced in a study of cytomegalovirus exposure and HLA in healthy donors. Sequencing used immunoSEQ multiplex PCR; TCRdb keeps in-frame clones, though not all of them. Of 99,000 or so clones listed, 86% are singletons. Sequencing was carried out using PBMCs. The receptor set was obtained from a young woman in good health and CMV-seropositive.

The gene calls are TRBV19 and TRBJ2-3, with D hard to call. The V gene's germline CDR1 is LNHDA and CDR2 SQIVND (reference sequence). The CDR3 loop spans 14 amino acids. The germline V and J ends were trimmed by 6 bases and 6 bases, with 16 bases remaining between them. CDR3 nucleotide sequence: TGTGCCAGTAGCAGAACTATTAAGGCGGATACGCAGTATTTT. Translated, it gives CASSRTIKADTQYF.

The chain recombines TRBV9 with TRBJ1-6; D is possibly TRBD1 (5 bases). Trimming shortened V by 0 bases and J by 10 bases, and 11 bases separated the two germline ends. CDR1 and CDR2 from the germline V gene are SGDLS and YYNGEE. The CDR3 extends over 14 amino acids. Here the CDR3 reads CASSVGQRESPLHF. The CDR3 DNA sequence: TGTGCCAGCAGCGTAGGACAGAGAGAATCACCCCTCCACTTT.

The J gene is TRBJ1-2, the V gene TRBV28; no definite D call. The germline CDR1 and CDR2 sequences are MDHEN and SYDVKM. The CDR3 extends over 12 amino acids. The ends were cut back, 5 bases at V and 1 base at J, with 5 bases in the middle. CDR3 coding DNA: TGTGCCAGCAGTCGGGTTAACTATGGCTACACCTTC. Translation gives CASSRVNYGYTF.

The chain is built from TRBV10-3 and TRBJ1-2; TRBD1 matches 10 bases. The germline CDR1 and CDR2 sequences are ENHRY and SYGVKD. Losses at the gene ends were 9 bases for V and 6 bases for J; bases not matched to a gene: 10. This CDR3 region has 14 residues. Written as DNA, the CDR3 is TGTGCCATTCGTCCGGGACAGGGGATGGATGGCTACACCTTC. It encodes CAIRPGQGMDGYTF.

The chain carries TRBV9 and TRBJ1-6; unclear D gene. The V gene lost 3 bases and the J gene lost 4 bases, with 17 bases spanning the gap. Looked up from germline, CDR1 is SGDLS and CDR2 is YYNGEE. This CDR3 spans 17 amino acids. CDR3: CASSAQTTVSYNSPLHF. The CDR3 DNA reads as TGTGCCAGCAGCGCTCAGACAACAGTTTCTTATAATTCACCCCTCCACTTT.

This chain uses TRBV5-1 with TRBJ2-6; 7 bases agree with TRBD1. CDR3 length: 18 amino acids. V was clipped by 4 bases and J by 0 bases; unmatched bases: 10. Germline V CDR1 and CDR2: SGHRS, YFSETQ. The CDR3, as DNA: TGCGCCAGCAGCCCGGGGACAGTTGTGACCTCTGGGGCCAACGTCCTGACTTTC. Protein product: CASSPGTVVTSGANVLTF.

The chain employs TRBV6-1 and TRBJ2-1, with 11 nucleotides matching TRBD2. V lost 2 bases, J lost 10 bases, and 4 bases stayed unmatched. In germline, CDR1 is MNHNS, CDR2 SASEGT. CDR3 length: 14 amino acids. CDR3 sequence reads: CASSELRLAGEQFF. The CDR3 DNA reads as TGTGCCAGCAGTGAACTGAGACTAGCGGGGGAGCAGTTCTTC.

The CDR3 nucleotides are TGTGCCAGCAGCGTTCAGGGACTAGAAGGAGATACGCAGTATTTT. Its translation is CASSVQGLEGDTQYF. V is TRBV9 and J is TRBJ2-3; 8 positions match TRBD2. Germline CDR1 SGDLS, CDR2 YYNGEE. Germline trimming cut 2 bases from V and 5 bases from J; bases unmatched to any gene: 7. The CDR3 is 15 amino acids.

The chain joins TRBV27 to TRBJ1-3, with 8 bases aligning to TRBD1. This CDR3 region has 16 residues. Germline V lookup: CDR1 MNHEY, CDR2 SMNVEV (reference sequence). V was pared by 6 bases and J by 0 bases, with 7 bases of the junction left unmatched. The CDR3 DNA is TGTGCCAGCAGGGGACAGGCCCGTTCCTCTGGAAACACCATATATTTT. Its protein is CASRGQARSSGNTIYF.

The gene calls are TRBV28 and TRBJ1-2, with D maybe TRBD1 (5 bases). CDR1 and CDR2 (germline): MDHEN, SYDVKM. This CDR3 comprises 15 residues. V was trimmed by 3 bases and J by 8 bases, leaving 19 bases between them. CDR3 region: CASSLSGGTLRGYTF. The CDR3 bases are TGTGCCAGCAGTTTGTCTGGAGGGACCCTTCGAGGCTACACCTTC.

The rearrangement links TRBV5-8 to TRBJ2-3; 10 bases line up with TRBD1. The CDR3 contains 15 residues. The J segment lost 11 bases and the V segment lost 0 bases, leaving 9 bases of the junction unmatched. Germline-derived CDR1 and CDR2 are SGHTS and YDEGEE. The CDR3 DNA reads as TGTGCCAGCAGCTTGGAGCGGGGGACAGGGGCTCGGCAGTATTTT. Translated: CASSLERGTGARQYF.

The chain recombines TRBV6-1 with TRBJ2-7; weak D call: TRBD2 (6 bases). Germline V gene lookup returns CDR1 MNHNS and CDR2 SASEGT. V lost 5 bases, J lost 11 bases, and 10 bases lay in between. The CDR3 loop spans 10 amino acids. In nucleotides, the CDR3 is TGTGCCAGCAGTTCGGGGGTAAAGTACTTC. Translating it yields CASSSGVKYF.

The gene calls are TRBV28 and TRBJ1-5, with 8 nucleotides matching TRBD1. The V gene's germline CDR1 is MDHEN and CDR2 SYDVKM. Germline trimming cut 8 bases from V and 6 bases from J; bases unmatched to any gene: 9. The CDR3 covers 14 residues. The CDR3 DNA follows: TGTGCCAGCTCCGACTCAGGGGGCATTCAGCCCCAGCATTTT. Translating gives CASSDSGGIQPQHF.